This TCR beta chain was found in a study of blood T cell repertoires in COVID-19. Overall study context: The United States, Italy and Spain supplied acute and convalescent COVID-19 samples.

CDR3 length: 15 amino acids. V was pared by 0 bases and J by 3 bases, with 12 bases between. Germline V CDR1 and CDR2: SGHRS, YFSETQ. Original handling: Reference gene primer amplification in the assay estimated nucleated cell counts. Profiling relied on immunoSEQ multiplex PCR, and the TCRdb table lists in-frame clones only, not all of them. From that table come the V and J calls and clone size; the DNA was used to work out D and trimming. This sample has about 90,000 clones, with 80% found just once. This rearrangement joins TRBV5-1 to TRBJ2-5, with a tentative D call TRBD1 (6 bases). The material sequenced was peripheral blood. This receptor was identified in a woman aged 70-85 years with acute or convalescent COVID-19. The CDR3 protein is CASSLGFPGEETQYF. The CDR3 nucleotides read TGCGCCAGCAGCTTGGGTTTCCCAGGGGAAGAGACCCAGTACTTC. Looking up the rest from reference TRBV5-1 and TRBJ2-5 gives the full variable domain: KAGVTQTPRYLIKTRGQQVTLSCSPISGHRSVSWYQQTPGQGLQFLFEYFSETQRNKGNFPGRFSGRQFSNSRSEMNVSTLELGDSALYLCASSLGFPGEETQYFGPGTRLLVL.